This T cell receptor beta chain was observed in a study of regulatory T cells in long-lasting Graves disease. CDR1 MNHNS and CDR2 SASEGT come from the germline V gene. CDR3 length: 13 residues. This clonotype was observed a handful of times. Sequence at one end of the junction differs from germline and may be a read error. Combining iRepertoire HTBI primers with Arm-PCR of CDR3 regions, the authors built TCR beta libraries. TCRdb re-derived calls from the multiplex PCR reads in MiXCR, one entry per CDR3 protein. The sample includes 680,000 or so distinct CDR3 sequences, roughly 15% of them seen just once. Time point denoted: newly diagnosed GD, antithyroid drugs for less than 3 months. The TCR library was prepared using RNA isolated from PBMCs. This sample also belongs to another study, concerning T cells in Graves' hyperthyroidism and ophthalmopathy.

This TCR derives from a woman in her 30s with Graves disease. The rearrangement links TRBV6-1 to TRBJ1-1, with D possibly matching TRBD1 (5 bases). The source material was peripheral blood mononuclear cells (PBMCs), sampled at new diagnosis, from a patient treated with antithyroid drugs. Here the CDR3 reads CASDRGSNTEASF. The CDR3 DNA reads as TGTGCCAGCGATAGGGGATCGAACACTGAAGCTTCCTTT.